This paragraph covers one T cell receptor beta chain sequence. What it binds is not known. This entry belongs to a study of shared clonotypes between healthy human individuals. About the research overall: Per-donor plates numbered three CD4 naive, three CD4 memory, two CD8 naive and one CD8 memory.

Study-level results: Depth of sequencing was expected to influence donor clonotype sharing.

Trimming at V came to 5 bases and at J to 5 bases, leaving 8 bases not matched to a gene. The CDR3 has 14 amino acids. Germline V gene data show CDR1 as MGHDK and CDR2 as SYGVNS. Only Caucasian adults living in Nashville, Tennessee made up the donor group. Profiling relied on immunoSEQ multiplex PCR, and the TCRdb table lists in-frame clones only, not all of them. The profile shows 950,000 to 1,100,000 clones, under 80% of them singletons. The clonotype comes from a man aged 18 to 35 in good health. Sequencing was carried out using memory CD4+ T cells sorted from blood. The sample's subset: CD45RA-negative fraction. This chain connects TRBV25-1 to TRBJ1-1, with 7 positions matching TRBD1. The CDR3 reads CASSNLRGGTEAFF. For the CDR3, the DNA is TGTGCCAGCAGTAACCTCAGGGGGGGAACTGAAGCTTTCTTT.